The clone carrying this TCR beta chain has just a few counts. Its ends do not fully match the called genes, so a read error is possible. Regarding time point: newly diagnosed GD, antithyroid drugs for less than 3 months. The TCR library was prepared using RNA isolated from PBMCs. This CDR3 region has 14 residues. Germline V gene lookup returns CDR1 MNHEY and CDR2 SVGAGI. The data stem from a study of regulatory T cells in long-lasting Graves disease. TCR beta libraries were built with iRepertoire HTBI primers and Arm-PCR of CDR3 regions. MiXCR was run by TCRdb on the multiplex PCR reads, yielding one entry per CDR3 protein. The data show more than 300,000 distinct CDR3 sequences, around 11% seen once. The same sample was also studied in work on T cells in Graves' hyperthyroidism and ophthalmopathy.

The sequence derives from a woman aged 18-29 years with Graves disease. The chain links TRBV6-5 to TRBJ2-5; no definite D call. This material consisted of peripheral blood mononuclear cells (PBMCs), taken at new diagnosis, from a patient treated with antithyroid drugs. The CDR3 DNA follows: TGTGCCAGCAGTTACTCTTCCAGCTACGAGACCCAGCACTTC. Amino acid sequence: CASSYSSSYETQHF.